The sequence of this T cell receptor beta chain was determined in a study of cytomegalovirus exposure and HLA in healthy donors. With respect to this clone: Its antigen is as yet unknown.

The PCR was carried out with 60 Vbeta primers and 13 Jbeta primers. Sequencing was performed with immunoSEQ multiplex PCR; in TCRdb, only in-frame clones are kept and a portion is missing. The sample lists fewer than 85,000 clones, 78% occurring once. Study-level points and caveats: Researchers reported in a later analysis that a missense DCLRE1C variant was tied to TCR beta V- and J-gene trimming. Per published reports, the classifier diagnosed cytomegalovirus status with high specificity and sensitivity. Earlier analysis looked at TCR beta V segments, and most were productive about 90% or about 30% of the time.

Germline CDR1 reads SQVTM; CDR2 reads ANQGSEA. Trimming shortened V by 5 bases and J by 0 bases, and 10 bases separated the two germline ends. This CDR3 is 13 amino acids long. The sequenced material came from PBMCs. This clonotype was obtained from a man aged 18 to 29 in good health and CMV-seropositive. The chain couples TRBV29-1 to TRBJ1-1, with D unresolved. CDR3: CSVSGQMNTEAFF. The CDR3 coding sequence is TGCAGCGTTTCTGGGCAGATGAACACTGAAGCTTTCTTT.